The 22 T cell receptor beta chains reported below all come from one sample, sequenced in a study of patients and donors after allogeneic stem cell transplantation. In TCRdb, the RT-PCR reads were re-called with MiXCR into one record per CDR3 protein. The sample lists 400,000 to 450,000 distinct CDR3 sequences, about a sixth seen once, with 6.5% to 7.5% in the top ten. What was sequenced was blood, either unsorted or a sorted T cell fraction (not recorded which). The receptors derive from a human donor who was either an allogeneic HSCT recipient or a stem cell or donor lymphocyte infusion donor (not recorded which). It is not recorded whose cells these are; they may come from a transplant donor.

This clonotype was recorded at least ten times. The chain links TRBV12-3 or TRBV12-4 to TRBJ2-5; 10 positions match TRBD1. This CDR3 has 13 residues. With V trimmed by 6 bases and J by 5 bases, 3 bases remained unmatched. CDR3 sequence: CASSTDRGETQYF. Here the CDR3 DNA reads TGTGCCAGCAGCACGGACAGGGGGGAGACCCAGTACTTC.

The chain uses TRBV24-1 and TRBJ1-1, with D unclear. V was cut by 2 bases and J by 8 bases, with 11 bases left in between. Looked up from germline, CDR1 is KGHDR and CDR2 is SFDVKD. CDR3 length equals 13 residues. This CDR3 is CATSDYPEGEAFF. The CDR3 bases are TGTGCCACCAGTGATTACCCAGAAGGGGAAGCTTTCTTT.

The rearrangement joins TRBV20-1 to TRBJ2-5; 8 nucleotides align to TRBD1. CDR1 is DFQATT and CDR2 is SNEGSKA in the germline V gene (reference sequence). J lost 0 bases, V lost 4 bases, and 7 bases had no gene match. This CDR3 is 15 amino acids long. The CDR3 spells CSATGGAGYQETQYF. In DNA form, the CDR3 reads TGCAGTGCTACAGGGGGCGCGGGGTACCAAGAGACCCAGTACTTC.

This sequence joins TRBV2 and TRBJ2-5; 7 bases align to TRBD1. The CDR3 covers 12 residues. Per germline, CDR1 SNHLY and CDR2 FYNNEI. V dropped 6 bases and J dropped 5; count of bases not matched to a gene: 3. The CDR3 reads CASRDRVETQYF. In DNA, the CDR3 is TGTGCCAGCAGAGACAGGGTGGAGACCCAGTACTTC.

This clonotype has only a few counts. The rearrangement links TRBV20-1 to TRBJ1-1; perhaps TRBD1 as D (6 bases). V was pared by 5 bases and J by 7 bases, with 17 bases between. Germline-derived CDR1 and CDR2 are DFQATT and SNEGSKA (reference sequence). The CDR3 covers 13 residues. The CDR3 loop is CSARSTGSIEAFF. The CDR3 region has the DNA TGCAGTGCTCGAAGCACAGGGAGTATTGAAGCTTTCTTT.

At least ten counts were recorded for this clonotype. The chain combines TRBV9 with TRBJ2-7, with no clear D. Looked up from germline, CDR1 is SGDLS and CDR2 is YYNGEE. This CDR3 has 15 amino acids. The V gene lost 0 bases and the J gene lost 0 bases, with 10 bases spanning the gap. The CDR3 DNA reads as TGTGCCAGCAGCGTAGCTCCCGCTAGCTCCTACGAGCAGTACTTC. It is translated as CASSVAPASSYEQYF.

This clonotype came up a few times. The chain uses TRBV10-3 and TRBJ2-7; 11 positions agree with TRBD1. In germline, CDR1 is ENHRY, CDR2 SYGVKD. The V and J ends lost 7 bases and 4 bases, in that order; junction bases with no gene match: 6. The length of the CDR3 is 14 residues. The CDR3 DNA is TGTGCCATCACAAGGGACAGGGGGACTTACGAGCAGTACTTC. As protein: CAITRDRGTYEQYF.

This chain links TRBV6-5 with TRBJ2-5, with TRBD1 matching 9 bases. In germline, CDR1 is MNHEY, CDR2 SVGAGI. The V and J ends lost 4 bases and 4 bases, in that order; junction bases with no gene match: 7. This CDR3 has 15 amino acids. The CDR3 coding sequence is TGTGCCAGCAGTTCCCGGGACAGGGTTGCAGAGACCCAGTACTTC. Translating it yields CASSSRDRVAETQYF.

The chain recombines TRBV3-1 with TRBJ2-4; possibly TRBD2 for D (5 bases). Germline V gives CDR1 LGHDT, CDR2 YNNKEL (reference sequence). Trimming removed 5 bases at V and 1 base at J, with 24 bases between. CDR3 length: 19 amino acids. The DNA of the CDR3 is TGTGCCAGCAGCGTGGGTCAGCGGTCATCGACCTTCGCCAAAAACATTCAGTACTTC. Protein: CASSVGQRSSTFAKNIQYF.

This clonotype has only a few counts. The CDR3 coding sequence is TGCGCCAGCAGCCAAGAAAGGAGCAATCAGCCCCAGCATTTT. Encoded protein: CASSQERSNQPQHF. The chain employs TRBV4-1 and TRBJ1-5, with D unclear. The germline V gene encodes CDR1 MGHRA and CDR2 YSYEKL. CDR3 length: 14 amino acids. Trimming took off 0 bases at V and 1 base at J, with 4 bases between the two ends.

The CDR3 reads CASSLSRSNSPLHF. In DNA, the CDR3 is TGTGCCAGCAGTTTATCCCGGTCGAATTCACCCCTCCACTTT. V gene TRBV27 combines with J gene TRBJ1-6; D gene uncertain. Germline CDR1 and CDR2: MNHEY and SMNVEV (reference sequence). CDR3 length: 14 residues. The ends were cut back, 0 bases at V and 7 bases at J, with 7 bases in the middle.

The V and J genes are TRBV2 and TRBJ1-1; D unresolved. Germline V gene data show CDR1 as SNHLY and CDR2 as FYNNEI. V lost 4 bases and J lost 7, with 16 bases in between. There are 14 residues in the CDR3. DNA for the CDR3: TGTGCCAGCAGTGGAGAGGGAGCCCATAGTGAAGCTTTCTTT. This gives the protein CASSGEGAHSEAFF. Drawing the rest from reference TRBV2 and TRBJ1-1, the complete variable domain is EPEVTQTPSHQVTQMGQEVILRCVPISNHLYFYWYRQILGQKVEFLVSFYNNEISEKSEIFDDQFSVERPDGSNFTLKIRSTKLEDSAMYFCASSGEGAHSEAFFGQGTRLTVV.

This clonotype was detected only a few times. V gene TRBV9 combines with J gene TRBJ2-2; 15 bases agree with TRBD2. The CDR3 contains 16 residues. With 4 bases clipped from V and 6 bases from J, the junction kept 4 bases outside the gene matches. Germline V gene sequence: CDR1 SGDLS, CDR2 YYNGEE. In DNA form, the CDR3 reads TGTGCCAGCAGCCCCCGGACTAGCGGGAGGGCCGGGGAGCTGTTTTTT. It translates to CASSPRTSGRAGELFF.

The chain uses TRBV7-9 and TRBJ2-5; tentatively, D is TRBD1 or TRBD2 (5 bases each). Trimming left V 1 base short and J 4 bases short, with 16 bases between. The germline V gene has CDR1 SEHNR and CDR2 FQNEAQ (reference sequence). The CDR3 length is 16 residues. CDR3 nucleotides: TGTGCCAGCAGCTTAGGAACCGGGACCCCCCCAGAGACCCAGTACTTC. Encoded protein: CASSLGTGTPPETQYF.

As for this clonotype: This could be a read error, since a much larger clone is one nucleotide away. V is TRBV3-1 and J is TRBJ2-2; D ambiguous. Between the trimmed V and J ends, which lost 1 base and 2 bases, there was a span of 2 bases. This CDR3 region has 13 residues. Germline values: CDR1 LGHDT, CDR2 YNNKEL (reference sequence). The CDR3 spells CASSQVNTGELFF. The CDR3 bases are TGTGCCAGCAGCCAAGTAAACACCGGGGAGCTGTTTTTT.

The chain is built from TRBV12-5 and TRBJ1-1; no reliable D call. CDR1 LGHNT and CDR2 FRNRAP come from the germline V gene. This CDR3 has 12 residues. Trimming took off 2 bases at V and 5 bases at J, with 6 bases between the two ends. The CDR3 DNA follows: TGTGCTAGTGGTTTGTCCTCGACTGAAGCTTTCTTT. This sequence encodes CASGLSSTEAFF.

CDR3 region: CSVPHRGLVYNEQFF. The DNA for the CDR3 is TGCAGCGTTCCCCACCGGGGACTAGTTTACAATGAGCAGTTCTTC. The V and J genes are TRBV29-1 and TRBJ2-1; 8 bases map to TRBD2. The germline V gene encodes CDR1 SQVTM and CDR2 ANQGSEA. The CDR3 spans 15 residues. V gave up 5 bases and J gave up 4 bases; unmatched junction bases: 10.

This clonotype came up many times. The rearrangement uses TRBV12-3 or TRBV12-4 and TRBJ2-2; 8 bases line up with TRBD1. Trimming cost V 6 bases and J 6 bases; bases outside gene matches: 9. The CDR3 is 15 residues long. The CDR3 is CASRLDRGRAGELFF. CDR3 coding DNA: TGTGCCAGCAGGCTCGACAGGGGAAGGGCCGGGGAGCTGTTTTTT.

This clonotype occurred a few times. This chain joins TRBV3-1 and TRBJ2-3, with 13 bases fitting TRBD2. Germline loops: CDR1 LGHDT, CDR2 YNNKEL (reference sequence). The CDR3 has 15 amino acids. The V and J ends lost 3 bases and 8 bases, in that order; junction bases with no gene match: 5. The CDR3 region is CASSQDGLAGVTQYF. The DNA of the CDR3 is TGTGCCAGCAGCCAGGATGGACTAGCGGGAGTTACGCAGTATTTT.

The gene calls are TRBV27 and TRBJ2-1; TRBD2 agrees at 10 bases. Germline CDR1 is MNHEY and CDR2 is SMNVEV (reference sequence). Trimming cost V 10 bases and J 4 bases; bases outside gene matches: 16. This CDR3 comprises 17 residues. DNA of the CDR3: TGTGCCACCCAACAGGGCGCAACTAGCGGGGCTTACAATGAGCAGTTCTTC. This codes for CATQQGATSGAYNEQFF.

Concerning this clonotype itself: The DNA is left out, because the CDR3 cannot be placed on it with certainty; the CDR3 is given as TCRdb lists it. The chain combines TRBV6-1 with TRBJ2-3. Including both end residues, the CDR3 is 16 amino acids long. CDR1 and CDR2 (germline): MNHNS, SASEGT. The CDR3 protein is CASRERRIRSILAVYF.

This clonotype was detected a few times. The chain uses TRBV29-1 and TRBJ1-1; 8 bases map to TRBD1. V dropped 2 bases and J dropped 0; count of bases not matched to a gene: 8. The CDR3 runs 16 residues. Germline loops: CDR1 SQVTM, CDR2 ANQGSEA. DNA for the CDR3: TGCAGCGTTGAAAATTGGACAGGGCCTCTGAACACTGAAGCTTTCTTT. Its protein product is CSVENWTGPLNTEAFF.